These 29 T cell receptor beta chains were sequenced from one sample in a study of OX40 agonist ivuxolimab in advanced cancers. Clones were sequenced by immunoSEQ multiplex PCR, and TCRdb holds only the in-frame ones, with some missing. The data hold about 62,000 clones, with about 88% observed a single time. Sequences were derived from CD4+ or CD8+ T cells sorted from blood, sampled in a trial of the OX40 agonist ivuxolimab. These TCRs come from an adult with an advanced solid tumor such as melanoma, head and neck, liver or kidney cancer.

CDR3 region: CASSFGQGGTNEKLFF. In DNA, the CDR3 is TGTGCCAGCAGCTTCGGACAGGGAGGGACTAATGAAAAACTGTTTTTT. V gene TRBV9 combines with J gene TRBJ1-4, with 8 nucleotides matching TRBD1. V was pared by 4 bases and J by 2 bases, with 7 bases of the junction left unmatched. The CDR3 contains 16 residues. Germline V gene sequence: CDR1 SGDLS, CDR2 YYNGEE.

This sequence joins TRBV5-4 and TRBJ2-5; the D gene is possibly TRBD2 (6 bases). V lost 0 bases to trimming and J lost 1 base, with 13 bases between them. Looked up from germline, CDR1 is SGHNT and CDR2 is YYREEE (reference sequence). This CDR3 comprises 16 residues. The CDR3 DNA reads as TGTGCCAGCAGCTTGGCAGGGAGGAAACCCCAAGAGACCCAGTACTTC. Its protein product is CASSLAGRKPQETQYF.

The rearrangement uses TRBV15 and TRBJ2-3; a possible D gene is TRBD2 (6 bases). Trimming took 3 bases from V and 2 from J, leaving 12 bases between them. The length of the CDR3 is 15 residues. Germline V gene data show CDR1 as LNHNV and CDR2 as YYDKDF (reference sequence). The CDR3 is CATSSHRDFTDTQYF. In DNA, the CDR3 is TGTGCCACCAGCAGCCACCGGGACTTCACAGATACGCAGTATTTT.

DNA of the CDR3: TGTGCCAGCAGCTTGTTCCTAGCGGGACGCACAGATACGCAGTATTTT. This gives the protein CASSLFLAGRTDTQYF. The chain uses TRBV5-4 and TRBJ2-3; 9 bases fit TRBD2. Germline CDR1 is SGHNT and CDR2 is YYREEE (reference sequence). Trimming took 1 base from V and 1 from J; bases not matched to a gene: 4. The CDR3 extends over 16 amino acids. Using reference TRBV5-4 and TRBJ2-3 for the parts outside the CDR3, the full variable domain is ETGVTQSPTHLIKTRGQQVTLRCSSQSGHNTVSWYQQALGQGPQFIFQYYREEENGRGNFPPRFSGLQFPNYSSELNVNALELDDSALYLCASSLFLAGRTDTQYFGPGTRLTVL.

V usage is TRBV4-1 and J usage is TRBJ1-2, with 7 bases lining up with TRBD1. After removal of 4 bases from V and 4 bases from J, the junction contained 6 bases not matched to a gene. The germline gives CDR1 MGHRA, CDR2 YSYEKL. This CDR3 spans 14 amino acids. The CDR3 sequence: CASSPGQALYGYTF. The CDR3 nucleotides are TGCGCCAGCAGCCCCGGACAGGCTCTCTATGGCTACACCTTC.

V usage is TRBV6-5 and J usage is TRBJ2-3, with a tentative D call TRBD1 (5 bases). Between the trimmed V and J ends, which lost 6 bases and 0 bases, there was a span of 13 bases. The germline V gene encodes CDR1 MNHEY and CDR2 SVGAGI. This CDR3 spans 15 amino acids. In DNA form, the CDR3 reads TGTGCCAGCAGCACCCAGGGTTTTAGCACAGATACGCAGTATTTT. This gives the protein CASSTQGFSTDTQYF.

The chain is built from TRBV11-3 and TRBJ1-1, with 7 positions matching TRBD1. This CDR3 region has 15 residues. The V gene's germline CDR1 is SGHNT and CDR2 YENEEA. With V trimmed by 1 base and J by 7 bases, 9 bases remained unmatched. The CDR3 protein is CASSLALGGAGEAFF. The DNA for the CDR3 is TGTGCCAGCAGCTTAGCGTTAGGGGGCGCGGGTGAAGCTTTCTTT.

The rearrangement uses TRBV5-4 and TRBJ2-7, with TRBD2 identical over 7 bases. V was clipped by 4 bases and J by 2 bases; unmatched bases: 9. The CDR3 loop spans 15 amino acids. The germline V gene encodes CDR1 SGHNT and CDR2 YYREEE (reference sequence). The CDR3 loop reads CASSPPASGPYEQYF. The CDR3 region has the DNA TGTGCCAGCAGCCCCCCGGCTAGCGGCCCCTACGAGCAGTACTTC. The variable domain in full, with the rest retrieved from reference TRBV5-4 and TRBJ2-7, is ETGVTQSPTHLIKTRGQQVTLRCSSQSGHNTVSWYQQALGQGPQFIFQYYREEENGRGNFPPRFSGLQFPNYSSELNVNALELDDSALYLCASSPPASGPYEQYFGPGTRLTVT.

The chain uses TRBV11-2 and TRBJ2-2; tentatively, D is TRBD2 (5 bases). The CDR3 is 13 residues long. V was pared by 10 bases and J by 3 bases, with 12 bases between. The V gene's germline CDR1 is SGHAT and CDR2 FQNNGV. CDR3 sequence: CAIPSRDTGELFF. CDR3 nucleotide sequence: TGTGCCATCCCCTCGAGGGACACCGGGGAGCTGTTTTTT. The full variable domain, in which reference TRBV11-2 and TRBJ2-2 provide the parts outside the CDR3, is EAGVAQSPRYKIIEKRQSVAFWCNPISGHATLYWYQQILGQGPKLLIQFQNNGVVDDSQLPKDRFSAERLKGVDSTLKIQPAKLEDSAVYLCAIPSRDTGELFFGEGSRLTVL.

This chain connects TRBV15 to TRBJ1-3; the D is unclear. The CDR3 has 14 residues. The germline V and J ends were trimmed by 0 bases and 3 bases, with 6 bases remaining between them. CDR1 is LNHNV and CDR2 is YYDKDF in the germline V gene (reference sequence). The CDR3 nucleotides are TGTGCCACCAGCAGAGATAGGATTGGAAACACCATATATTTT. This encodes CATSRDRIGNTIYF.

The rearrangement uses TRBV5-8 and TRBJ1-2; a weak D match, TRBD1 (6 bases). Germline V gene data show CDR1 as SGHTS and CDR2 as YDEGEE. The ends were cut back, 1 base at V and 7 bases at J, with 11 bases in the middle. This CDR3 spans 13 amino acids. CDR3: CASSLTGGIGYTF. CDR3 bases: TGTGCCAGCAGCTTGACCGGGGGCATTGGCTACACCTTC.

This clone has just one count. CDR3 bases: TGTGCCAGCAGCCAATCAGCCGGGACAGTGTACGAGCAGTACTTC. It is translated as CASSQSAGTVYEQYF. The chain couples TRBV5-5 to TRBJ2-7; 7 bases align to TRBD1. V was pared by 4 bases and J by 4 bases, with 11 bases of the junction left unmatched. The germline V gene has CDR1 SGHKS and CDR2 YYEKEE (reference sequence). CDR3 size: 15 residues.

The gene calls are TRBV28 and TRBJ2-7, with TRBD1 matching over 9 bases. Germline V CDR1 and CDR2: MDHEN, SYDVKM. The CDR3 runs 14 residues. J lost 0 bases, V lost 7 bases, and 4 bases had no gene match. The CDR3 DNA reads as TGTGCCAGCACCGGGGGACAGGGCTCCTACGAGCAGTACTTC. This codes for CASTGGQGSYEQYF.

The chain employs TRBV9 and TRBJ1-3; 7 bases are shared with TRBD1. Germline V gene sequence: CDR1 SGDLS, CDR2 YYNGEE. This CDR3 is 14 amino acids long. The V gene end was trimmed by 3 bases and the J gene end by 8 bases; junction bases not matched to a gene: 8. The CDR3 here is CASSASPQGDTIYF. CDR3 in DNA: TGTGCCAGCAGCGCGTCGCCCCAGGGGGACACCATATATTTT.

This clone was detected once. CDR3 coding DNA: TGTGCCAGGCCGGGACTAGCGGGGAGTTATACCGGGGAGCTGTTTTTT. It encodes CARPGLAGSYTGELFF. The chain has TRBV7-2 and TRBJ2-2; 13 bases are a match to TRBD2. Germline lookup yields CDR1 SGHTA and CDR2 FQGNSA. This CDR3 is 16 amino acids long. Losses at the gene ends were 9 bases for V and 5 bases for J; bases not matched to a gene: 9.

The rearrangement joins TRBV27 to TRBJ2-6, with 7 positions matching TRBD1. CDR1 and CDR2 (germline): MNHEY, SMNVEV (reference sequence). The CDR3 sequence is 18 residues long. J gave up 1 base and V 5 bases, and 11 bases lay outside the gene matches. CDR3 nucleotides: TGTGCCAGCAGTACCTTGACAGGGTTAACTTCTGGGGCCAACGTCCTGACTTTC. Protein: CASSTLTGLTSGANVLTF.

V gene TRBV7-9 combines with J gene TRBJ2-2; the match to TRBD1 covers 7 bases. The germline gives CDR1 SEHNR, CDR2 FQNEAQ (reference sequence). Trimming cost V 3 bases and J 2 bases; bases outside gene matches: 6. This CDR3 has 16 residues. The CDR3 region is CASSFGDSLNTGELFF. CDR3 in DNA: TGTGCCAGCAGCTTCGGGGACAGCTTAAACACCGGGGAGCTGTTTTTT.

The rearrangement uses TRBV2 and TRBJ2-3, with D tentatively TRBD2 (5 bases). With 6 bases removed from V and 2 bases from J, the gap between germline ends came to 12 bases. This CDR3 spans 14 amino acids. Per the germline V gene, CDR1 is SNHLY and CDR2 is FYNNEI. The CDR3 loop is CASSGGLFTDTQYF. In DNA, the CDR3 is TGTGCCAGCAGCGGCGGACTGTTCACAGATACGCAGTATTTT.

The chain has TRBV6-1 and TRBJ1-5, with D possibly TRBD1 on 5 matching bases. V was shortened by 8 bases and J by 0 bases, with 8 bases between the two germline ends. Germline CDR1 is MNHNS and CDR2 is SASEGT. The CDR3 totals 13 residues. In nucleotides, the CDR3 is TGTGCCAGCGGCAGGGATAGCAATCAGCCCCAGCATTTT. It encodes CASGRDSNQPQHF.

V gene TRBV27 combines with J gene TRBJ2-7, with D tentatively TRBD1 (5 bases). The CDR3 covers 13 residues. Trimming stripped 6 bases from V and 9 bases from J, with 18 bases between. Germline V CDR1 and CDR2: MNHEY, SMNVEV (reference sequence). The CDR3 DNA reads as TGTGCCAGCAGAAGGGGCGGACCGTCTGTGCAGTACTTC. Translation gives CASRRGGPSVQYF.

This sequence joins TRBV6-1 and TRBJ2-7; D ambiguous. The V end was cut by 8 bases, the J end by 1 base, with 18 bases between. This CDR3 has 15 residues. Germline CDR1 reads MNHNS; CDR2 reads SASEGT. CDR3 nucleotides: TGTGCCAGCTTAAAGGCCGGTCTTAGTTCCTACGAGCAGTACTTC. Amino acids: CASLKAGLSSYEQYF.

The chain uses TRBV29-1 and TRBJ2-5; the match to TRBD1 covers 7 bases. CDR3 length: 12 amino acids. Germline-derived CDR1 and CDR2 are SQVTM and ANQGSEA. Trimming took 3 bases from V and 4 from J; bases not matched to a gene: 2. The CDR3: CSVESGGETQYF. CDR3 in DNA: TGCAGCGTTGAGTCAGGGGGAGAGACCCAGTACTTC.

This clone occurred once. V usage is TRBV6-1 and J usage is TRBJ1-6; 7 bases map to TRBD1. The trim removed 2 bases at V and 9 bases at J, leaving 4 bases unmatched. Germline V CDR1 and CDR2: MNHNS, SASEGT. The CDR3 spans 14 residues. CDR3 sequence: CASSERDSLSPLHF. CDR3 sequence (DNA): TGTGCCAGCAGTGAACGGGACAGCCTTTCACCCCTCCACTTT.

This sequence joins TRBV18 and TRBJ1-1; maybe TRBD1 (5 bases). Germline V gene sequence: CDR1 KGHSH, CDR2 LQKENI. V lost 2 bases, J lost 2 bases, and 12 bases lay in between. This CDR3 is 15 amino acids long. The chain's CDR3 is CASSPLGPGNTEAFF. The CDR3 bases are TGTGCCAGCTCACCATTGGGACCGGGCAACACTGAAGCTTTCTTT.

The chain combines TRBV5-6 with TRBJ1-4; D is uncertain. The CDR3 has 12 amino acids. From germline, CDR1 is SGHDT and CDR2 YYEEEE. The V and J ends lost 4 bases and 10 bases respectively, with 11 bases between them. The CDR3 here is CASSPWDGKLFF. CDR3 nucleotide sequence: TGTGCCAGCAGCCCCTGGGATGGAAAACTGTTTTTT.

The table lists this clone with a few counts. The chain has TRBV7-2 and TRBJ2-2, with D uncertain. The CDR3 extends over 12 amino acids. The germline V gene has CDR1 SGHTA and CDR2 FQGNSA. V lost 5 bases and J lost 4, with 5 bases in between. Here the CDR3 reads CASSPTTGELFF. CDR3 coding DNA: TGTGCCAGCAGCCCAACCACCGGGGAGCTGTTTTTT.

This clone appeared a few times. The rearrangement links TRBV28 to TRBJ2-5, with a possible D match to TRBD2 (5 bases). Germline CDR1 is MDHEN and CDR2 is SYDVKM. The CDR3 has 18 amino acids. V gave up 6 bases and J gave up 3 bases, with 26 bases separating them. The CDR3: CASSRSPGLGSVEETQYF. CDR3 coding DNA: TGTGCCAGCAGCCGATCCCCAGGACTGGGGAGTGTCGAAGAGACCCAGTACTTC. Filled out from reference TRBV28 and TRBJ2-5, the complete variable domain reads DVKVTQSSRYLVKRTGEKVFLECVQDMDHENMFWYRQDPGLGLRLIYFSYDVKMKEKGDIPEGYSVSREKKERFSLILESASTNQTSMYLCASSRSPGLGSVEETQYFGPGTRLLVL.

This chain connects TRBV7-8 to TRBJ2-3, with D unresolved. Germline values: CDR1 SGHVS, CDR2 FQNEAQ. The V and J ends lost 5 bases and 2 bases respectively, with 5 bases between them. The CDR3 sequence is 12 residues long. The chain's CDR3 is CASSPFTDTQYF. In nucleotides, the CDR3 is TGTGCCAGCAGCCCCTTCACAGATACGCAGTATTTT.

The chain joins TRBV6-1 to TRBJ2-3; D may match TRBD1 or TRBD2 (5 bases each). The length of the CDR3 is 18 residues. Germline V lookup: CDR1 MNHNS, CDR2 SASEGT. The V end lost 1 base, the J end lost 0 bases, and 17 bases lay between the germline ends. CDR3 loop: CASSEGSGTFLSTDTQYF. The CDR3 DNA reads TGTGCCAGCAGTGAAGGGTCAGGGACCTTCCTTAGCACAGATACGCAGTATTTT.